One sample yielded the 9 T cell receptor beta chains listed below, sequenced in a study of T cells in Graves' hyperthyroidism and ophthalmopathy. Researchers amplified the TCR beta CDR3 regions from RNA transcripts. The HTBI primer set served for first-round RT-PCR of the TCR CDR3. MiXCR, run by TCRdb on the multiplex PCR reads, gives a single entry per CDR3 protein. Of about 840,000 distinct CDR3 sequences in the sample, around 39% are singletons; the top ten hold approximately 8.7%. The specimen was blood. The receptors stem from a man aged 18 to 30 with Graves' hyperthyroidism.

The sample holds a few counts of this clonotype. CDR3 sequence: CSVEGLAGGPAGELFF. The CDR3 DNA follows: TGCAGCGTTGAGGGATTAGCGGGAGGGCCGGCCGGGGAGCTGTTTTTT. The rearrangement joins TRBV29-1 to TRBJ2-2; 11 nucleotides match TRBD2. From germline, CDR1 is SQVTM and CDR2 ANQGSEA. The length of the CDR3 is 16 residues. Trimming took 3 bases from V and 6 from J; bases not matched to a gene: 9.

The chain couples TRBV9 to TRBJ2-2; TRBD1 matches 8 bases. Trimming cost V 0 bases and J 7 bases; bases outside gene matches: 5. Germline CDR1 reads SGDLS; CDR2 reads YYNGEE. The CDR3 is 15 amino acids. The CDR3 coding sequence is TGTGCCAGCAGCGTAGAGACAGGGGTTGGCGGGGAGCTGTTTTTT. It yields the protein CASSVETGVGGELFF.

V and J are TRBV5-1 and TRBJ2-2, with D perhaps TRBD1 (7 bases). Germline V CDR1 and CDR2: SGHRS, YFSETQ. This CDR3 is built from 17 residues. With 2 bases removed from V and 5 bases from J, the gap between germline ends came to 19 bases. The CDR3 DNA sequence: TGCGCCAGCAGCTTCCAACCGACGACAGGGAGGACCGGGGAGCTGTTTTTT. It specifies CASSFQPTTGRTGELFF.

This chain joins TRBV7-9 and TRBJ2-7; D is possibly TRBD1 or TRBD2 (6 bases each). The CDR3 spans 14 residues. The V end was cut by 9 bases, the J end by 2 bases, with 17 bases between. Germline V gives CDR1 SEHNR, CDR2 FQNEAQ (reference sequence). CDR3: CARLLGGRPYEQYF. CDR3 DNA: TGTGCCAGACTACTGGGGGGCCGCCCCTACGAGCAGTACTTC.

The J gene is TRBJ2-7, the V gene TRBV2; 7 bases are shared with TRBD1. From germline, CDR1 is SNHLY and CDR2 FYNNEI. The CDR3 extends over 14 amino acids. Losses at the gene ends were 6 bases for V and 3 bases for J; bases not matched to a gene: 8. CDR3 amino acids: CASRVGAGGYEQYF. The CDR3 DNA reads as TGTGCCAGCAGGGTGGGGGCAGGGGGCTACGAGCAGTACTTC. The complete variable domain, with remaining parts taken from reference TRBV2 and TRBJ2-7, reads EPEVTQTPSHQVTQMGQEVILRCVPISNHLYFYWYRQILGQKVEFLVSFYNNEISEKSEIFDDQFSVERPDGSNFTLKIRSTKLEDSAMYFCASRVGAGGYEQYFGPGTRLTVT.

This clonotype was detected a few times. The chain joins TRBV7-8 to TRBJ1-5; D ambiguous. Germline CDR1 reads SGHVS; CDR2 reads FQNEAQ. Trimming pared 5 bases from V and 0 bases from J, leaving 11 bases between. The CDR3 runs to 15 residues. The CDR3, as DNA: TGTGCCAGCAGCCGGGCCTTTCGTAGCAATCAGCCCCAGCATTTT. Amino acids: CASSRAFRSNQPQHF.

The chain has TRBV5-6 and TRBJ1-4, with no clear D. Looked up from germline, CDR1 is SGHDT and CDR2 is YYEEEE. V was pared by 8 bases and J by 3 bases, with 14 bases between. CDR3 length: 14 residues. The CDR3: CASSRMKANEKLFF. CDR3 DNA sequence: TGTGCCAGTTCGAGGATGAAGGCTAATGAAAAACTGTTTTTT.

This clonotype was found many times. This sequence joins TRBV29-1 and TRBJ1-2, with no clear D. Germline V gene lookup returns CDR1 SQVTM and CDR2 ANQGSEA. Between the trimmed V and J ends, which lost 4 bases and 6 bases, there was a span of 6 bases. The CDR3 sequence is 10 residues long. CDR3 in DNA: TGCAGCGTTGTGCCAGATGGCTACACCTTC. Protein sequence: CSVVPDGYTF.

In this sample, this clonotype turned up a few times. The rearrangement joins TRBV9 to TRBJ2-2, with D perhaps TRBD1 or TRBD2 (7 bases each). The germline CDR1 and CDR2 sequences are SGDLS and YYNGEE. Deletions cut 3 bases from V and 5 bases from J, with 20 bases between. The CDR3 spans 17 residues. CDR3: CASSAGGGGQLTGELFF. The CDR3 nucleotides are TGTGCCAGCAGCGCCGGGGGAGGGGGACAGCTAACCGGGGAGCTGTTTTTT.